What follows describes a single T cell receptor beta chain. Germline V lookup: CDR1 SQVTM, CDR2 ANQGSEA. Unmatched junction bases numbered 15, after V lost 3 bases and J lost 9 bases. The CDR3 loop spans 17 amino acids. This record belongs to a study of CD8 T cells in Susac syndrome. Roughly 0.45 to 1 ug RNA was reverse transcribed with random hexamers. An immunoSEQ multiplex PCR amplified TCR beta CDR3 over 54 Vbeta and 13 Jbeta. TCRdb analysed the immunoSEQ multiplex PCR reads with MiXCR anew, one entry per CDR3 protein. The repertoire holds some 120,000 distinct CDR3 sequences, with roughly 89% as singletons. The authors sequenced TCR beta from blood CD8+ and CD4+ T cells.

The sequence came from a human donor with multiple sclerosis. V gene TRBV29-1 combines with J gene TRBJ2-1; 12 positions agree with TRBD1. Specimen: CD8+ T cells from PBMCs. CDR3 in amino acids: CSVDGFEEGQGAFEQFF. DNA for the CDR3: TGCAGCGTTGATGGGTTTGAGGAGGGACAGGGGGCGTTTGAGCAGTTCTTC.